Below, 14 T cell receptor beta chains from the same sample are listed, as sequenced in a study of blood T cell repertoires in COVID-19. Sequencing used immunoSEQ multiplex PCR; TCRdb keeps in-frame clones, though not all of them. This table has fewer than 65,000 clones, around 87% appearing once. Sequences were obtained from peripheral blood. These receptors all stem from a man in his sixties with acute or convalescent COVID-19.

The chain is built from TRBV19 and TRBJ1-4; no firm D call. This CDR3 contains 16 residues. Germline V gene sequence: CDR1 LNHDA, CDR2 SQIVND (reference sequence). V lost 3 bases and J lost 8, with 19 bases in between. The DNA of the CDR3 is TGTGCCAGTAGTATTGGAGTTTCGGGGATCGGCGAAAAACTGTTTTTT. Translated: CASSIGVSGIGEKLFF.

The chain uses TRBV7-6 and TRBJ2-1; D is perhaps TRBD2 (6 bases). The germline gives CDR1 SGHVS, CDR2 FNYEAQ. CDR3 length equals 18 residues. V was cut by 1 base and J by 0 bases, with 16 bases left in between. CDR3 amino acids: CASSLDFGPTSSYNEQFF. CDR3 DNA sequence: TGTGCCAGCAGCTTAGATTTCGGACCGACTAGCTCCTACAATGAGCAGTTCTTC.

This chain uses TRBV5-4 with TRBJ1-1, with D perhaps matching TRBD1 (5 bases). CDR1 is SGHNT, CDR2 YYREEE, per germline (reference sequence). CDR3 size: 17 residues. V lost 4 bases to trimming and J lost 3 bases, with 22 bases between them. The CDR3 coding sequence is TGTGCCAGCAGCCTCTCTGGCCTGGTCCTAGGGGACACTGAAGCTTTCTTT. It is translated as CASSLSGLVLGDTEAFF.

V usage is TRBV7-2 and J usage is TRBJ1-4; the D is unclear. Per the germline V gene, CDR1 is SGHTA and CDR2 is FQGNSA. The CDR3 contains 13 residues. Trimming stripped 2 bases from V and 8 bases from J, with 9 bases between. CDR3 sequence (DNA): TGTGCCAGCAGCTTAAGTCGGGAGGAAAAACTGTTTTTT. Amino acid sequence: CASSLSREEKLFF.

Only one count was recorded for this clone. This chain connects TRBV30 to TRBJ1-2; maybe TRBD1 (5 bases). The CDR3 has 12 amino acids. Trimming stripped 8 bases from V and 8 bases from J, with 18 bases between. Germline V CDR1 and CDR2: GTSNPN, SVGIG (reference sequence). CDR3 in amino acids: CAGSGTKDGYTF. CDR3 sequence (DNA): TGTGCCGGCTCCGGGACTAAGGACGGCTACACCTTC.

The chain recombines TRBV6-1 with TRBJ1-5; D is ambiguous. The length of the CDR3 is 16 residues. The V gene lost 3 bases and the J gene lost 1 base, with 13 bases spanning the gap. CDR1 MNHNS and CDR2 SASEGT come from the germline V gene. In nucleotides, the CDR3 is TGTGCCAGCAGTGAGAGTAGTGGTTTGAGCAATCAGCCCCAGCATTTT. This encodes CASSESSGLSNQPQHF.

The V call is TRBV7-3, the J call TRBJ2-2; 12 nucleotides line up with TRBD2. This CDR3 is 17 amino acids long. Germline V gene lookup returns CDR1 SGHTA and CDR2 FQGTGA. V lost 5 bases to trimming and J lost 4 bases; unmatched junction nucleotides: 8. The CDR3 region is CASSPSSGGAGTGELFF. DNA for the CDR3: TGTGCCAGCAGCCCCTCTAGCGGGGGGGCGGGCACCGGGGAGCTGTTTTTT.

The gene calls are TRBV5-6 and TRBJ2-5; TRBD1 agrees at 8 bases. The CDR3 runs 15 residues. V lost 4 bases, J lost 4 bases, and 9 bases stayed unmatched. Germline values: CDR1 SGHDT, CDR2 YYEEEE. CDR3 bases: TGTGCCAGCAGCACAGGACAGGGCCTCCGAGAGACCCAGTACTTC. Protein: CASSTGQGLRETQYF. The full variable domain, rest sourced from reference TRBV5-6 and TRBJ2-5, is DAGVTQSPTHLIKTRGQQVTLRCSPKSGHDTVSWYQQALGQGPQFIFQYYEEEERQRGNFPDRFSGHQFPNYSSELNVNALLLGDSALYLCASSTGQGLRETQYFGPGTRLLVL.

The chain uses TRBV7-2 and TRBJ2-5, with 8 bases fitting TRBD1. Germline CDR1 SGHTA, CDR2 FQGNSA. CDR3 length: 14 residues. The J segment lost 4 bases and the V segment lost 5 bases, leaving 6 bases of the junction unmatched. DNA of the CDR3: TGTGCCAGCAGCCAAGACAGGGGTGGAGAGACCCAGTACTTC. Protein product: CASSQDRGGETQYF. The full variable domain, its missing parts supplied by reference TRBV7-2 and TRBJ2-5, is GAGVSQSPSNKVTEKGKDVELRCDPISGHTALYWYRQSLGQGLEFLIYFQGNSAPDKSGLPSDRFSAERTGGSVSTLTIQRTQQEDSAVYLCASSQDRGGETQYFGPGTRLLVL.

The chain has TRBV24-1 and TRBJ2-1; 11 bases are shared with TRBD2. Germline V CDR1 and CDR2: KGHDR, SFDVKD. J gave up 7 bases and V 4 bases, and 8 bases lay outside the gene matches. There are 16 residues in the CDR3. As DNA, the CDR3 is TGTGCCACCAGTGACGCGGGACTAGCGGTACCAAATGAGCAGTTCTTC. Translated, it gives CATSDAGLAVPNEQFF.

The J gene is TRBJ2-3, the V gene TRBV6-1; TRBD2 matches 9 bases. Germline values: CDR1 MNHNS, CDR2 SASEGT. J lost 5 bases, V lost 3 bases, and 15 bases had no gene match. This CDR3 comprises 18 residues. CDR3 nucleotide sequence: TGTGCCAGCAGTGATCTCGCGGGGGGGCCAGTGGGAGGAGATACGCAGTATTTT. This sequence encodes CASSDLAGGPVGGDTQYF.

The table lists this clone with a few counts. The V gene is TRBV5-5, the J gene TRBJ1-4; the D is unclear. The CDR3 consists of 15 residues. Germline V gene lookup returns CDR1 SGHKS and CDR2 YYEKEE (reference sequence). V was clipped by 0 bases and J by 4 bases, with 10 bases between them. CDR3 sequence: CASSLGRVVNEKLFF. Written as DNA, the CDR3 is TGTGCCAGCAGCTTGGGGAGGGTAGTTAATGAAAAACTGTTTTTT.

This chain joins TRBV10-3 and TRBJ1-1; weak D call: TRBD1 (6 bases). This CDR3 is built from 16 residues. The ends were cut back, 4 bases at V and 1 base at J, with 16 bases in the middle. The germline V gene encodes CDR1 ENHRY and CDR2 SYGVKD. The CDR3 is CAISATQGRSNTEAFF. Written as DNA, the CDR3 is TGTGCCATCAGTGCTACACAGGGCCGGTCGAACACTGAAGCTTTCTTT.

The chain joins TRBV13 to TRBJ2-1; 12 nucleotides agree with TRBD1. The CDR3 has 14 amino acids. The V segment lost 10 bases and the J segment 8 bases; nucleotides outside the gene matches: 9. From germline, CDR1 is PRHDT and CDR2 FYEKMQ (reference sequence). CDR3 in DNA: TGTGCCACCACTCTGGGACAGGGGGCTCATGAGCAGTTCTTC. It yields the protein CATTLGQGAHEQFF. The whole variable domain, filled in from reference TRBV13 and TRBJ2-1, reads AAGVIQSPRHLIKEKRETATLKCYPIPRHDTVYWYQQGPGQDPQFLISFYEKMQSDKGSIPDRFSAQQFSDYHSELNMSSLELGDSALYFCATTLGQGAHEQFFGPGTRLTVL.